This TCR beta chain was recorded in a study of blood T cell repertoires in COVID-19. As for the study in general: Sites in the United States, Italy and Spain provided acute and convalescent COVID-19 samples. T cells, B-cell-depleted T cells, or PBMCs supplied cDNA or gDNA.

Trimming at V came to 4 bases and at J to 3 bases, leaving 6 bases not matched to a gene. The CDR3 has 15 residues. Germline V gene lookup returns CDR1 SGHRS and CDR2 YFSETQ. Study processing details: The authors estimated nucleated cell counts from reference gene primer amplification. Here immunoSEQ multiplex PCR was the method, and the copy in TCRdb shows in-frame clones only, minus some. V and J calls and clone size are copied from that table; D and trimming were computed from the DNA. The sample carries roughly 26,000 clones, about 90% recorded once. The sample consisted of peripheral blood. The J gene is TRBJ2-2, the V gene TRBV5-1; 7 positions match TRBD1. The sequence was obtained from a human donor in a cohort sampled during active COVID-19. This CDR3 reads CASSAGTVHTGELFF. CDR3 bases: TGCGCCAGCAGCGCAGGGACAGTACACACCGGGGAGCTGTTTTTT. Looking up the rest from reference TRBV5-1 and TRBJ2-2 gives the full variable domain: KAGVTQTPRYLIKTRGQQVTLSCSPISGHRSVSWYQQTPGQGLQFLFEYFSETQRNKGNFPGRFSGRQFSNSRSEMNVSTLELGDSALYLCASSAGTVHTGELFFGEGSRLTVL.